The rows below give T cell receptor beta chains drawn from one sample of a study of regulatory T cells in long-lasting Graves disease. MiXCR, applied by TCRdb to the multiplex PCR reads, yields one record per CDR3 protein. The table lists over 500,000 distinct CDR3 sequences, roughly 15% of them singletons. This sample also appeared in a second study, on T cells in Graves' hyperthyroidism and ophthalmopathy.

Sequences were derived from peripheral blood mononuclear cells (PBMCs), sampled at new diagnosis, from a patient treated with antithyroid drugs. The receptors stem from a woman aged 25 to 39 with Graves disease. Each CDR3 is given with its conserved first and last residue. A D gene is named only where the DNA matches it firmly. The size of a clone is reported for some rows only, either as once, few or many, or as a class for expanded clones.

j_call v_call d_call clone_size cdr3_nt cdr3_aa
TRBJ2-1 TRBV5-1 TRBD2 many TGCGCCAGCAGCTTGGGACTAGCGCAGTACAATGAGCAGTTCTTC CASSLGLAQYNEQFF
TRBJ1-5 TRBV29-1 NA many TGCAGCGTCACTACTCAGGGTGACAATCAGCCCCAGCATTTT CSVTTQGDNQPQHF
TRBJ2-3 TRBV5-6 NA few TGTGCCAGCAGCTTCCTAGGTAGCTCACCAGATACGCAGTATTTT CASSFLGSSPDTQYF
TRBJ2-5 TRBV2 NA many TGTGCCAGCAGATCAGGGACGGTCCAAGAGACCCAGTACTTC CASRSGTVQETQYF
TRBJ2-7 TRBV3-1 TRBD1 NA TGTGCCAGCAGCCAAGACCTGGGCCTCCGACAGGGTTCCTACGAGCAGTACTTC CASSQDLGLRQGSYEQYF
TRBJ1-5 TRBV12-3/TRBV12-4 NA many TGTGCCAGCAGTTTAGGTATGGGGGTCAATCAGCCCCAGCATTTT CASSLGMGVNQPQHF
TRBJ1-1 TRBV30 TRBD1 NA TGTGCCTGGACAGGGGGAAATGGTGAAGCTTTCTTT CAWTGGNGEAFF
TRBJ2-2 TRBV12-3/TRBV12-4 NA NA TGTGCCAGCAGCCTGAGACAGATCGTATCAGGGGAGCTGTTTTTT CASSLRQIVSGELFF
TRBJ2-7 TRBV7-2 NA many TGTGCCAGCAGCCAGACCGGGGATAACTACGAGCAGTACTTC CASSQTGDNYEQYF
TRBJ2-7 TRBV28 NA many TGTGCCAGCAAATCACCCGGGAGAAGGGACGAGCAGTACTTC CASKSPGRRDEQYF
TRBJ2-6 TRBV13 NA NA TGTGCCAGCAGCTCTTTTGTCTCTGGGGCCAACGTCCTGACTTTC CASSSFVSGANVLTF
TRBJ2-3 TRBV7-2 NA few TGTGCCAGCAGCTCTTATCTGACAGCAGATACGCAGTATTTT CASSSYLTADTQYF
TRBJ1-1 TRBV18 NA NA TGTGCCAGCTCACCGGATCCAGCAGGGGTAGGTGAAGCTTTCTTT CASSPDPAGVGEAFF
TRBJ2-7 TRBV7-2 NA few TGTGCCAGCAGCTTATCAGGTGGTAGCGGATACGAGCAGTACTTC CASSLSGGSGYEQYF
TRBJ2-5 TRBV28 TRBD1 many TGTGCCAGCAGTTTGTGGGACAGGGCGGAGACCCAGTACTTC CASSLWDRAETQYF
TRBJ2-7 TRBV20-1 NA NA TGCAGTGCTAGATCGGCCGTATTAGCGGCATTGGGGGAGCAGTACTTC CSARSAVLAALGEQYF
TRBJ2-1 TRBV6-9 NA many TGTGCCAGCAGTTATCCGGAGGAACTAGGGCAGTTCTTC CASSYPEELGQFF
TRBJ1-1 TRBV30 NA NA TGTGCCTGGAGTGGCCAGGCCCCGTGGGGCACTGAAGCTTTCTTT CAWSGQAPWGTEAFF
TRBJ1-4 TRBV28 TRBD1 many TGTGCCAGCAGTCGGACAGGGGGTTTGCGTGAAAAACTGTTTTTT CASSRTGGLREKLFF
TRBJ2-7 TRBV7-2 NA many TGTGCCAGCAGCTTAGGGGACATGGTCGAGCAGTACTTC CASSLGDMVEQYF
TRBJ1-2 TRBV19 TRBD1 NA TGTGCCAGTACTGAGGACAGGGGAGGGCATGGCTACACCTTC CASTEDRGGHGYTF
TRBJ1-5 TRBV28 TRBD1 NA TGTGCCAGCAGTCCCGACAGGGACCTCAATCAGCCCCAGCATTTT CASSPDRDLNQPQHF
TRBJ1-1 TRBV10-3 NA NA TGTGCCATCAGTGGTGGGGGTGAAGCTTTCTTT CAISGGGEAFF
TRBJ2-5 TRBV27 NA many TGTGCCAGCAGTTGGGGTTTGGGTGTCGGGGCGGAGACCCAGTACTTC CASSWGLGVGAETQYF
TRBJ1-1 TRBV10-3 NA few TGTGCCATCAGTGAGTCGTCCGCCACTGAAGCTTTCTTT CAISESSATEAFF
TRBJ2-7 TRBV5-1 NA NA TGCGCCAGCAGCTCCACGCAGACAGCCTCCTACGAGCAGTACTTC CASSSTQTASYEQYF
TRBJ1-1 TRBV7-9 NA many TGTGCCAGCAGCTTAACTAACACTGAAGCTTTCTTT CASSLTNTEAFF
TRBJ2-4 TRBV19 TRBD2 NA TGTGCCAGTAGACACCGACCCGGGACTAGCGGGAGTTCTTCAAACATTCAGTACTTC CASRHRPGTSGSSSNIQYF
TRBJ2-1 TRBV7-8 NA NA TGTGCCAGCAGCCTCGAGAGTGGTGGGAATGAGCAGTTCTTC CASSLESGGNEQFF
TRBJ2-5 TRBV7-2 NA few TGTGCCAGCAGCCGAAAAATGGTAGCAGAGACCCAGTACTTC CASSRKMVAETQYF
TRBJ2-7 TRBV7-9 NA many TGTGCCAGCAGTCGGCTAGATTTCAGGGACGAGCAGTACTTC CASSRLDFRDEQYF
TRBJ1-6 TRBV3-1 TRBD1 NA TGTGCCAGCAGCCAAACAGGGGGGGATAATTCACCCCTCCACTTT CASSQTGGDNSPLHF
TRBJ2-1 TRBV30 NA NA TGTGCCTGGAGTGGCTCGGGGCATGAGCAGTTCTTC CAWSGSGHEQFF
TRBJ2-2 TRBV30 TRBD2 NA TGTGCCTGGAGTCTCACTAGCGACAGCACCGGGGAGCTGTTTTTT CAWSLTSDSTGELFF
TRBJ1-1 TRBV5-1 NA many TGCGCCAGCAGAGAGGCAGGACGGGCCACTGAAGCTTTCTTT CASREAGRATEAFF
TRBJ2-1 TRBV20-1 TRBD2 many TGCAGTGCTAGAGAGGGGGGACTAGCGTCCTCCTACAATGAGCAGTTCTTC CSAREGGLASSYNEQFF
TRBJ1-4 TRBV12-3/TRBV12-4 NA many TGTGCCAGCAGTTTGGGGGCGGTGGCTAATGAAAAACTGTTTTTT CASSLGAVANEKLFF
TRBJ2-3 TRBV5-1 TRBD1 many TGCGCCAGCAGCGCCGGGACAGGGGCCGATACGCAGTATTTT CASSAGTGADTQYF
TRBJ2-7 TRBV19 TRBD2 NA TGTGCCAGTAGTACCCCCAGGAGCGGGAGAACAACCCCGCCGTACGAGCAGTACTTC CASSTPRSGRTTPPYEQYF
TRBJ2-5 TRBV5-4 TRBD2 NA TGTGCCAGCAGCTCCCCGTCTAGCGGCCAAGAGACCCAGTACTTC CASSSPSSGQETQYF